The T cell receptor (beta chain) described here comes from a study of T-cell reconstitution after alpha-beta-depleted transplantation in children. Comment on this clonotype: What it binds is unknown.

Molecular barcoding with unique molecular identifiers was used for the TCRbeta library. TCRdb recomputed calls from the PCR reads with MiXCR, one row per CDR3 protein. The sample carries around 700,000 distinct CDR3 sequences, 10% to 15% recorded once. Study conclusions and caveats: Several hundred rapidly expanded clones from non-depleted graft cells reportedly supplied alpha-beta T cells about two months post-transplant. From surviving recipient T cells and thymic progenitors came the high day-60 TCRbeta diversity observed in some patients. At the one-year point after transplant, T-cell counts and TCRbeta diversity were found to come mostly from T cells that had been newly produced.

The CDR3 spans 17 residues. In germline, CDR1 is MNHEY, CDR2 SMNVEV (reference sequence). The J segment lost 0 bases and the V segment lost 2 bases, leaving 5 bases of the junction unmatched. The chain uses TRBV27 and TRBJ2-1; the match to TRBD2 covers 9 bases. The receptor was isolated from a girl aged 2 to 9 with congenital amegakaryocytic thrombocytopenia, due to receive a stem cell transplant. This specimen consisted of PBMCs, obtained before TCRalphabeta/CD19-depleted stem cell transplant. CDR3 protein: CASSLTGGRDSYNEQFF. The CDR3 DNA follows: TGTGCCAGCAGTTTAACTGGCGGGAGGGACTCCTACAATGAGCAGTTCTTC.